Only a few counts were recorded for the clone carrying this T cell receptor (beta chain). The sample belongs to a study of blood T cells in healthy people across ages. A second PCR, run for about 7 to 11 cycles, used a sample-barcoded 5' primer plus a J-beta primer mix. TCRdb ran MiXCR on the 5' RACE reads and lists one entry per CDR3 protein. The sample includes 1.5 million to 2 million distinct CDR3 sequences, about 35% of them seen just once. Germline assignment: CDR1 SGHRS and CDR2 YFSETQ. J lost 3 bases, V lost 7 bases, and 16 bases had no gene match. This CDR3 contains 17 residues. The V and J genes are TRBV5-1 and TRBJ2-5; 9 nucleotides agree with TRBD1. This clonotype originated in a woman in her twenties or thirties in good health. Sequenced input: blood. The CDR3 DNA reads as TGCGCCAGCCAACAACTTGGGACAGGGAGAGGTGAAGAGACCCAGTACTTC. This translates into CASQQLGTGRGEETQYF.